This TCR beta chain was captured by sequencing in a study of cytomegalovirus exposure and HLA in healthy donors. The primer mix had 60 Vbeta and 13 Jbeta primers. Data came from immunoSEQ multiplex PCR; TCRdb stores just in-frame clones and leaves some out. The sample yields fewer than 120,000 clones, 76% seen once. The CDR3 is 12 residues long. The germline V and J ends were trimmed by 4 bases and 4 bases, with 7 bases remaining between them. Per the germline V gene, CDR1 is SNHLY and CDR2 is FYNNEI. Material for sequencing was PBMCs. The clonotype originates from a man aged 30-40 years in good health and CMV-seropositive. The rearrangement joins TRBV2 to TRBJ1-2; D gene ambiguous. The CDR3 DNA reads as TGTGCCAGCAGTGGAGGACTCTATGGCTACACCTTC. Its protein product is CASSGGLYGYTF. The full variable domain, its missing parts supplied by reference TRBV2 and TRBJ1-2, is EPEVTQTPSHQVTQMGQEVILRCVPISNHLYFYWYRQILGQKVEFLVSFYNNEISEKSEIFDDQFSVERPDGSNFTLKIRSTKLEDSAMYFCASSGGLYGYTFGSGTRLTVV.